The sequence of this TCR beta chain was determined in a study of T cells after yellow fever vaccination. Points from the study as a whole: Researchers report a weaker secondary response that nonetheless peaked faster, day 5 versus 15.

Worth noting for this clonotype: What it binds is not known.

TCRdb re-called the 5' RACE reads through MiXCR, storing one row per CDR3 protein. This repertoire shows 300,000 to 400,000 distinct CDR3 sequences, 6% to 8% found once; its top ten account for 14% to 15%. The sequence came from a man in his thirties or forties who received the YFV17D yellow fever vaccine. The sequencing used PBMCs, collected 5 days after the yellow fever booster vaccination.

CDR3 in DNA: TGTGCCAGCTTCTTCGCCTCCTACGAGCAGTACTTC. It translates to CASFFASYEQYF. The chain has TRBV2 and TRBJ2-7, with unresolved D. Germline CDR1 SNHLY, CDR2 FYNNEI. V was cut by 8 bases and J by 0 bases, with 8 bases left in between. This CDR3 is built from 12 residues.